This T cell receptor beta chain was sequenced for a study of brain T cells in children with intractable seizures. CDR3 size: 16 residues. Germline loops: CDR1 SGHDT, CDR2 YYEEEE. Trimming removed 1 base from V and 0 bases from J, with 11 bases in between. As to time point: blood from clinic visit 5 months post-surgery; TSC patient then seizure free. Assay used: immunoSEQ multiplex PCR; TCRdb lists only in-frame clones, some missing. The table records 300,000 to 400,000 clones, over 85% of them present only once. The chain couples TRBV5-6 to TRBJ1-3; unclear D gene. The sequence was collected from a boy in the first two years of life with tuberous sclerosis and intractable seizures. Material: peripheral blood, obtained 4 to 5 months after surgery. The CDR3 DNA reads TGTGCCAGCAGCTTGACTATCAGTGGCTCTGGAAACACCATATATTTT. The encoded protein is CASSLTISGSGNTIYF.